This TCR beta chain is drawn from a study of OX40 agonist ivuxolimab in advanced cancers. This table comes from immunoSEQ multiplex PCR, and its TCRdb copy is limited to in-frame clones, with some not included. The sample lists tens of thousands of clones; 82% were seen once. Germline CDR1 and CDR2: MNHNY and SVGAGI (reference sequence). This CDR3 spans 16 amino acids. The ends were cut back, 4 bases at V and 2 bases at J, with 15 bases in the middle. The chain combines TRBV6-6 with TRBJ2-1; D is uncertain. This clonotype originated in an adult with an advanced solid tumor such as melanoma, head and neck, liver or kidney cancer. The input for sequencing was CD4+ or CD8+ T cells sorted from blood, taken in a trial of the OX40 agonist ivuxolimab. This chain's CDR3 is CASSSRARMAYNEQFF. In nucleotides, the CDR3 is TGTGCCAGCAGTTCACGGGCCCGTATGGCCTACAATGAGCAGTTCTTC.